Below are 28 T cell receptor beta chains sequenced from a single sample in a study of cytomegalovirus exposure and HLA in healthy donors. With 60 Vbeta and 13 Jbeta primers, the PCR was carried out. Sequencing was performed with immunoSEQ multiplex PCR; in TCRdb, only in-frame clones are kept and a portion is missing. In the table there are around 190,000 clones, over 65% of which are singletons. Sequenced sample: PBMCs. These receptor sequences come from a woman in her 30s in good health and CMV-seronegative.

The chain uses TRBV7-2 and TRBJ2-1; 7 bases fit TRBD1. CDR3 length: 12 residues. J gave up 9 bases and V 3 bases, and 2 bases lay outside the gene matches. Germline V gene lookup returns CDR1 SGHTA and CDR2 FQGNSA. CDR3 sequence reads: CASSFTGVEQFF. The DNA for the CDR3 is TGTGCCAGCAGCTTCACAGGGGTTGAGCAGTTCTTC.

The gene calls are TRBV5-4 and TRBJ2-1, with 11 nucleotides matching TRBD1. Germline V lookup: CDR1 SGHNT, CDR2 YYREEE (reference sequence). This CDR3 comprises 16 residues. V was clipped by 8 bases and J by 7 bases; unmatched bases: 14. CDR3 sequence (DNA): TGTGCCAGTACCCTTGATGGGGACAGGGGGGGAAATGAGCAGTTCTTC. Its translation is CASTLDGDRGGNEQFF.

This clone was counted only a few times. The genes are TRBV5-4 and TRBJ2-7; 7 bases match TRBD1. The germline CDR1 and CDR2 sequences are SGHNT and YYREEE (reference sequence). Losses at the gene ends were 3 bases for V and 4 bases for J; bases not matched to a gene: 1. The CDR3 loop spans 12 amino acids. The CDR3 DNA follows: TGTGCCAGCAGCTCGACAGGGTACGAGCAGTACTTC. Protein sequence: CASSSTGYEQYF. The whole variable domain, filled in from reference TRBV5-4 and TRBJ2-7, reads ETGVTQSPTHLIKTRGQQVTLRCSSQSGHNTVSWYQQALGQGPQFIFQYYREEENGRGNFPPRFSGLQFPNYSSELNVNALELDDSALYLCASSSTGYEQYFGPGTRLTVT.

The chain uses TRBV7-2 and TRBJ1-4; D is perhaps TRBD1 (5 bases). Trimming removed 2 bases at V and 6 bases at J, with 10 bases between. CDR1 SGHTA and CDR2 FQGNSA come from the germline V gene. The CDR3 is 14 amino acids. This CDR3 is CASSLNAGYEKLFF. CDR3 coding DNA: TGTGCCAGCAGCTTAAACGCAGGGTATGAAAAACTGTTTTTT.

The chain is built from TRBV12-1 and TRBJ2-3; the D call of TRBD1 is as the table states it, not checked on the DNA. TRBV12-1 is designated a pseudogene. This CDR3 is built from 15 residues. The CDR3 coding sequence is TGTGCCAGCAGCTCCAGGGGGAGGAGAACAGATACGCAGTATTTT. This codes for CASSSRGRRTDTQYF.

This clone was observed a handful of times. The chain couples TRBV4-1 to TRBJ2-1; 10 bases line up with TRBD2. Germline CDR1 is MGHRA and CDR2 is YSYEKL. The CDR3 length is 16 residues. V gave up 6 bases and J gave up 4 bases; unmatched junction bases: 9. The CDR3 nucleotides are TGCGCCAGCAGTAGACCTAGCGGGGGTAGGTACAATGAGCAGTTCTTC. It is translated as CASSRPSGGRYNEQFF.

The rearrangement uses TRBV5-1 and TRBJ2-2; D perhaps matches TRBD2 (7 bases). The germline V gene encodes CDR1 SGHRS and CDR2 YFSETQ. The V end was cut by 4 bases, the J end by 6 bases, with 19 bases between. The CDR3 length is 16 residues. The DNA of the CDR3 is TGCGCCAGCAGCCTCCACGGAGGGGGGGGCCCCGGGGAGCTGTTTTTT. Protein product: CASSLHGGGGPGELFF.

This clone occurred once. The genes are TRBV19 and TRBJ1-1; TRBD1 agrees at 8 bases. Per the germline V gene, CDR1 is LNHDA and CDR2 is SQIVND (reference sequence). V dropped 10 bases and J dropped 2; count of bases not matched to a gene: 3. The CDR3 runs to 12 residues. The chain's CDR3 is CATDRGNTEAFF. As DNA, the CDR3 is TGTGCCACCGACAGGGGCAACACTGAAGCTTTCTTT.

The chain carries TRBV29-1 and TRBJ2-4; 11 bases map to TRBD2. This CDR3 spans 16 amino acids. The V segment lost 2 bases and the J segment 4 bases; nucleotides outside the gene matches: 7. Germline values: CDR1 SQVTM, CDR2 ANQGSEA. The CDR3 DNA reads TGCAGCGTTGAAACGTATAGCGGGAGGGGGAAAAACATTCAGTACTTC. Encoded protein: CSVETYSGRGKNIQYF.

The J gene is TRBJ2-1, the V gene TRBV21-1; TRBD2 is the table's D call, not checked against the DNA. TRBV21-1 is classified as a pseudogene. This CDR3 region has 14 residues. The CDR3 here is CASRTGGHQNEQFF. In DNA form, the CDR3 reads TGTGCCAGCAGGACGGGGGGGCATCAGAATGAGCAGTTCTTC.

This clone was seen more than once but under ten times. The gene calls are TRBV7-9 and TRBJ2-7; TRBD1 matches at 7 bases. The CDR3 loop spans 18 amino acids. The ends lost 5 bases at V and 3 bases at J; junction bases unmatched: 19. Germline CDR1 is SEHNR and CDR2 is FQNEAQ (reference sequence). CDR3 residues: CASSASPRTGRGVYEQYF. Here the CDR3 DNA reads TGTGCCAGCAGCGCCTCCCCCAGGACAGGTAGGGGAGTCTACGAGCAGTACTTC.

V usage is TRBV28 and J usage is TRBJ1-5; possibly TRBD1 for D (5 bases). The CDR3 is made up of 15 amino acids. Between the trimmed V and J ends, which lost 1 base and 4 bases, there was a span of 11 bases. Germline V CDR1 and CDR2: MDHEN, SYDVKM. The CDR3 here is CASSLSDSLNQPQHF. The CDR3 DNA reads as TGTGCCAGCAGTTTATCAGACAGTCTTAATCAGCCCCAGCATTTT.

This clone was seen only once. The chain uses TRBV25-1 and TRBJ2-5; 9 bases align to TRBD2. CDR3 length: 15 residues. Germline V CDR1 and CDR2: MGHDK, SYGVNS. Trimming took 2 bases from V and 3 from J; bases not matched to a gene: 4. The CDR3 here is CASSELAGLEETQYF. In DNA form, the CDR3 reads TGTGCCAGCAGTGAACTAGCGGGGTTAGAAGAGACCCAGTACTTC.

The rearrangement links TRBV4-1 to TRBJ1-4; 7 positions match TRBD1. The germline V gene has CDR1 MGHRA and CDR2 YSYEKL. V lost 4 bases and J lost 5; bases outside the gene matches: 7. This CDR3 is built from 15 residues. CDR3 amino acids: CASSRTGTENEKLFF. DNA of the CDR3: TGCGCCAGCAGCCGCACCGGGACAGAGAATGAAAAACTGTTTTTT.

V and J are TRBV11-2 and TRBJ2-7, with a weak D call TRBD1 (5 bases). This CDR3 is built from 12 residues. Germline V CDR1 and CDR2: SGHAT, FQNNGV. V was trimmed by 3 bases and J by 9 bases, leaving 12 bases between them. In DNA, the CDR3 is TGTGCCAGCAGCTTTGGGGCCTTCCCGCAGTACTTC. It is translated as CASSFGAFPQYF.

The chain uses TRBV6-1 and TRBJ2-1, with 11 nucleotides matching TRBD2. The CDR3 extends over 15 amino acids. J lost 8 bases, V lost 5 bases, and 8 bases had no gene match. CDR1 is MNHNS, CDR2 SASEGT, per germline. CDR3 nucleotide sequence: TGTGCCAGCAGTCCGCCTAGCGGGGGGTTCTATGAGCAGTTCTTC. Residues: CASSPPSGGFYEQFF.

CDR3 in DNA: TGTGCCAGCAGCAAATTATTAGTACTAGCGGGAGACTTAGCCAAAAACATTCAGTACTTC. This translates into CASSKLLVLAGDLAKNIQYF. The rearrangement uses TRBV28 and TRBJ2-4; TRBD2 aligns across 11 bases. V dropped 6 bases and J dropped 0; count of bases not matched to a gene: 16. The germline gives CDR1 MDHEN, CDR2 SYDVKM. This CDR3 spans 20 amino acids. The full variable domain, in which reference TRBV28 and TRBJ2-4 provide the parts outside the CDR3, is DVKVTQSSRYLVKRTGEKVFLECVQDMDHENMFWYRQDPGLGLRLIYFSYDVKMKEKGDIPEGYSVSREKKERFSLILESASTNQTSMYLCASSKLLVLAGDLAKNIQYFGAGTRLSVL.

This chain uses TRBV9 with TRBJ2-7; 8 bases are a match to TRBD2. CDR1 SGDLS and CDR2 YYNGEE come from the germline V gene. The CDR3 totals 14 residues. Germline trimming cut 4 bases from V and 3 bases from J; bases unmatched to any gene: 6. Here the CDR3 DNA reads TGTGCCAGCAGCCGGGGGGGGCCTATCTACGAGCAGTACTTC. This gives the protein CASSRGGPIYEQYF.

This CDR3 is CASSPQWAGEYNEQFF. In DNA form, the CDR3 reads TGTGCCAGCAGCCCACAATGGGCGGGAGAGTACAATGAGCAGTTCTTC. The chain uses TRBV4-2 and TRBJ2-1; 7 nucleotides line up with TRBD2. The CDR3 runs to 16 residues. The V gene end was trimmed by 4 bases and the J gene end by 4 bases; junction bases not matched to a gene: 10. Germline CDR1 reads LGHNA; CDR2 reads YNFKEQ.

The V call is TRBV29-1, the J call TRBJ1-5; no clear D gene. Trimming removed 4 bases from V and 2 bases from J, with 15 bases in between. This CDR3 spans 15 amino acids. Germline CDR1 and CDR2: SQVTM and ANQGSEA. CDR3 sequence reads: CSVVVGADRNQPQHF. Written as DNA, the CDR3 is TGCAGCGTTGTCGTTGGAGCCGATCGCAATCAGCCCCAGCATTTT.

The chain joins TRBV4-1 to TRBJ1-1; D not resolved. The CDR3 loop spans 15 amino acids. Trimming stripped 2 bases from V and 2 bases from J, with 12 bases between. The germline V gene encodes CDR1 MGHRA and CDR2 YSYEKL. The CDR3 DNA reads as TGCGCCAGCAGCCAACTGACTAACAGCAACACTGAAGCTTTCTTT. This encodes CASSQLTNSNTEAFF.

This clone was counted only a few times. The CDR3 region is CASSLSAGASGANVLTF. In DNA, the CDR3 is TGTGCCAGCAGTTTATCGGCGGGGGCCTCTGGGGCCAACGTCCTGACTTTC. V gene TRBV27 combines with J gene TRBJ2-6; D is perhaps TRBD2 (7 bases). The CDR3 runs to 17 residues. Trimming stripped 0 bases from V and 0 bases from J, with 9 bases between. Germline values: CDR1 MNHEY, CDR2 SMNVEV (reference sequence).

This chain links TRBV28 with TRBJ1-1; D call uncertain. Germline V gene data show CDR1 as MDHEN and CDR2 as SYDVKM. Between the trimmed V and J ends, which lost 0 bases and 4 bases, there was a span of 9 bases. This CDR3 comprises 14 residues. The CDR3 DNA reads TGTGCCAGCAGTTTATGGTCGGGGAGCACTGAAGCTTTCTTT. Encoded protein: CASSLWSGSTEAFF.

CDR3 bases: TGTGCCAGCAGACGCCCCGGGACTGAAGCTTTCTTT. Protein product: CASRRPGTEAFF. V and J are TRBV27 and TRBJ1-1, with no clear D. Trimming stripped 6 bases from V and 5 bases from J, with 10 bases between. CDR3 length equals 12 residues. Per the germline V gene, CDR1 is MNHEY and CDR2 is SMNVEV (reference sequence).

The chain links TRBV27 to TRBJ2-2, with 10 bases lining up with TRBD2. The germline V gene has CDR1 MNHEY and CDR2 SMNVEV (reference sequence). This CDR3 contains 16 residues. After removal of 2 bases from V and 13 bases from J, the junction contained 13 bases not matched to a gene. In DNA form, the CDR3 reads TGTGCCAGCAGTTTACGGATAGCGGGAGGACCGGGGACGCTGTTTTTT. Protein product: CASSLRIAGGPGTLFF.

The V call is TRBV28, the J call TRBJ2-1; 8 bases line up with TRBD2. This CDR3 spans 19 amino acids. Trimming cost V 3 bases and J 5 bases; bases outside gene matches: 18. The V gene's germline CDR1 is MDHEN and CDR2 SYDVKM. CDR3 residues: CASSLGTGGWREAHNEQFF. The CDR3 DNA sequence: TGTGCCAGCAGTTTGGGGACGGGGGGGTGGCGGGAGGCCCACAATGAGCAGTTCTTC.

The chain uses TRBV29-1 and TRBJ1-1; D possibly corresponds to TRBD1 (5 bases). The CDR3 is 15 amino acids. Germline V lookup: CDR1 SQVTM, CDR2 ANQGSEA. V gave up 4 bases and J gave up 0 bases, with 15 bases separating them. The CDR3 region is CSVAAGRRMNTEAFF. CDR3 sequence (DNA): TGCAGCGTTGCGGCAGGGCGGCGGATGAACACTGAAGCTTTCTTT.

This clone appeared a single time. The chain recombines TRBV11-2 with TRBJ2-7; 11 bases are shared with TRBD1. The germline V gene has CDR1 SGHAT and CDR2 FQNNGV. Trimming took 3 bases from V and 11 from J; bases not matched to a gene: 0. The CDR3 contains 11 residues. CDR3: CASSLGQGEYF. The CDR3 DNA reads TGTGCCAGCAGCTTGGGACAGGGGGAGTACTTC.